A selection of T cell receptor beta chains follows, all from one sample in a study of human T cells and chemical hapten exposure. Each CDR3 protein is one row after TCRdb ran MiXCR on the RACE reads. The repertoire holds 200,000 to 300,000 distinct CDR3 sequences, about 8.6% seen once, with 2% to 2.5% in the top ten. The sample here was whole blood, taken in connection with sensitization to the hapten diphenylcyclopropenone (DPC). The receptors were gathered from a woman aged 40 to 50 with alopecia areata. Some clones in this sample may be carry-over from other donors' samples. Both conserved end residues are trimmed from each CDR3. Fields, in order: CDR3 protein, V gene.

CDR3 protein: SAMRGTSGRAEQY; V gene: TRBV20-1
CDR3 protein: ASSLCIRFRPMNTGELF; V gene: TRBV28
CDR3 protein: ASRFRDKWKQETQY; V gene: TRBV6-2/TRBV6-3
CDR3 protein: ASSQGPGGWDTQY; V gene: TRBV4-1
CDR3 protein: ASSAVASYGYT; V gene: TRBV11-2
CDR3 protein: ASSLGQGEEKLF; V gene: TRBV11-2
CDR3 protein: ASSHFRQGAVNEQF; V gene: TRBV6-5
CDR3 protein: ASSRTGAGNTIY; V gene: TRBV5-5
CDR3 protein: ASSLGQISPLH; V gene: TRBV7-9
CDR3 protein: ASSFVTGRNSPLH; V gene: TRBV12-3/TRBV12-4
CDR3 protein: ASSTTSGPYEQY; V gene: TRBV7-9
CDR3 protein: ASSSGQHQPQH; V gene: TRBV7-2
CDR3 protein: ASSRAGQGEQF; V gene: TRBV11-2
CDR3 protein: ASSYYIRSGANVLT; V gene: TRBV6-2/TRBV6-3
CDR3 protein: ASSLQQATDTQY; V gene: TRBV28
CDR3 protein: ATKYRDGTGELF; V gene: TRBV27
CDR3 protein: ASSLGGAGNADTQY; V gene: TRBV7-2
CDR3 protein: SARDPRGAQH; V gene: TRBV20-1
CDR3 protein: ASSHRGLRAGELF; V gene: TRBV28
CDR3 protein: ACRGANSGANVLT; V gene: TRBV10-3
CDR3 protein: ASSVATGLAGAGELF; V gene: TRBV9
CDR3 protein: ASNLLRGEQY; V gene: TRBV7-2
CDR3 protein: ASSPPGRGVGELF; V gene: TRBV12-3/TRBV12-4
CDR3 protein: ASNTQGGMNTEAF; V gene: TRBV28
CDR3 protein: ASSLTGWGSGANVLT; V gene: TRBV27
CDR3 protein: ASSESGRDYNEQF; V gene: TRBV6-2/TRBV6-3
CDR3 protein: ASSTGQSNEKLF; V gene: TRBV5-1
CDR3 protein: ASKQGRSTDTQY; V gene: TRBV2
CDR3 protein: ASRGDRGLAGELF; V gene: TRBV2
CDR3 protein: ASSFRGIPYSNQPQH; V gene: TRBV5-1
CDR3 protein: ASSFGSGRANTDTQY; V gene: TRBV28
CDR3 protein: ASSTGTSGRSSYNEQF; V gene: TRBV28
CDR3 protein: ASSVGLAGHNEQF; V gene: TRBV9
CDR3 protein: ASSPLGAGGAGYT; V gene: TRBV27
CDR3 protein: ASSQGGIGDQY; V gene: TRBV4-1
CDR3 protein: ASSESNSNQPQH; V gene: TRBV2
CDR3 protein: ASSSPSGRGTDTQY; V gene: TRBV7-2
CDR3 protein: ASSPTPSGSYNEQF; V gene: TRBV7-3
CDR3 protein: SARDPSGIGDTQY; V gene: TRBV20-1
CDR3 protein: ASSLIGVPLH; V gene: TRBV7-2
CDR3 protein: ASSSAGVSYEQY; V gene: TRBV28
CDR3 protein: SVWVSYGYT; V gene: TRBV29-1
CDR3 protein: ASSLGQEIDEQF; V gene: TRBV7-9
CDR3 protein: SARDPGRRYEQY; V gene: TRBV20-1
CDR3 protein: ASSSTPGQGLG; V gene: TRBV27
CDR3 protein: ASSLVSAGRPVPLH; V gene: TRBV5-1
CDR3 protein: ASSLDTGLTYGYT; V gene: TRBV5-8
CDR3 protein: ASSRDSFTGDTQY; V gene: TRBV3-1
CDR3 protein: ATSARQSSYNEQF; V gene: TRBV24-1
CDR3 protein: ASRPTGPNQPQH; V gene: TRBV12-3/TRBV12-4
CDR3 protein: ASKWDTEAF; V gene: TRBV6-6
CDR3 protein: SATGTRGTGELF; V gene: TRBV20-1
CDR3 protein: SARESGEQY; V gene: TRBV20-1
CDR3 protein: ASSDFYGTLSYNEQF; V gene: TRBV6-1
CDR3 protein: SVAGVGYNEQF; V gene: TRBV29-1
CDR3 protein: ASSQVKDTQY; V gene: TRBV3-1
CDR3 protein: ASSTYGTRDNEQF; V gene: TRBV7-9
CDR3 protein: ASSVNGERTPQH; V gene: TRBV5-1
CDR3 protein: ASSQDPTGYNEQF; V gene: TRBV3-1
CDR3 protein: ASSLDRDRAHEQF; V gene: TRBV7-9